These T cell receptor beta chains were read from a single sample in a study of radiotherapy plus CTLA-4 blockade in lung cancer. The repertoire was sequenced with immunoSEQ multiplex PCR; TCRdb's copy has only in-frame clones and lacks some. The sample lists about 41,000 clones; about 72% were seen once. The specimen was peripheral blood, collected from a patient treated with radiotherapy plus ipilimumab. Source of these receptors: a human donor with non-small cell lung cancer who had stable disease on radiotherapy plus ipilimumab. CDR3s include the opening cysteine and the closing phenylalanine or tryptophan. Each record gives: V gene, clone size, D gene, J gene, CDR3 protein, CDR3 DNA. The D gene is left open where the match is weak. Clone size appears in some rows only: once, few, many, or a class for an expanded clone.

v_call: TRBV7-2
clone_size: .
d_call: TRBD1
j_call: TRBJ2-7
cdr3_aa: CASRERQGSSYEQYF
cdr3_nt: TGTGCCAGCAGAGAAAGACAGGGGAGCTCCTACGAGCAGTACTTC

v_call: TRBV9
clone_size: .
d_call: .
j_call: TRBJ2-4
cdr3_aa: CASSLTDSAKNIQYF
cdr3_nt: TGTGCCAGCAGCCTTACAGACAGCGCCAAAAACATTCAGTACTTC

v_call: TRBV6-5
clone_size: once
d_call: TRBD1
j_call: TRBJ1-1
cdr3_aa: CASSYGTGPLNTEAFF
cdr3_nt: TGTGCCAGCAGCTACGGGACAGGGCCTCTGAACACTGAAGCTTTCTTT

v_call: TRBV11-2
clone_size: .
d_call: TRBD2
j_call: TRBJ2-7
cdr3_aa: CASSFSGGSYEQYF
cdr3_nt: TGTGCCAGCAGCTTTTCGGGGGGGAGCTACGAGCAGTACTTC

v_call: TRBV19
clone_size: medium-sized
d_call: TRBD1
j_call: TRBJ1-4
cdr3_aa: CASSSTLTGRPEKLFF
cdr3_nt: TGTGCCAGTAGTTCGACGTTGACAGGGCGCCCTGAAAAACTGTTTTTT

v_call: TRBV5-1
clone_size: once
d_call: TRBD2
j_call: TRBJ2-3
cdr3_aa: CASSSTSTGDTQYF
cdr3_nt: TGCGCCAGCAGCTCGACTAGCACGGGAGATACGCAGTATTTT

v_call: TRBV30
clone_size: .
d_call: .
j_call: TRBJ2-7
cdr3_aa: CAWSPWGGTSYEQYF
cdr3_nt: TGTGCCTGGAGCCCCTGGGGGGGCACCTCCTACGAGCAGTACTTC

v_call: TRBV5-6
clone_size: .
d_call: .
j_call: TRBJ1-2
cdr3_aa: CASSLFVIVQGGDGYTF
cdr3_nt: TGTGCCAGCAGCTTGTTTGTCATCGTCCAGGGTGGCGATGGCTACACCTTC

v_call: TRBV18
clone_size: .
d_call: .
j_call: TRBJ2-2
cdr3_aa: CASSPSTNLNTGELFF
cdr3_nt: TGTGCCAGCTCACCATCCACCAACTTGAACACCGGGGAGCTGTTTTTT

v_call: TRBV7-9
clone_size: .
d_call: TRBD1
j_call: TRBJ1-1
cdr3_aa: CASSPVDRGTEAFF
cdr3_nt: TGTGCCAGCAGCCCAGTCGACAGGGGCACTGAAGCTTTCTTT

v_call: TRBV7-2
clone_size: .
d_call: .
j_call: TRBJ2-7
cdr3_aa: CASSLEMGYEQYF
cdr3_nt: TGTGCCAGCAGCTTAGAGATGGGCTACGAGCAGTACTTC

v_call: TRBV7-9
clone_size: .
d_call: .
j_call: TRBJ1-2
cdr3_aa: CASSLVGHNYGYTF
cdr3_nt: TGTGCCAGCAGCTTGGTCGGACACAACTATGGCTACACCTTC

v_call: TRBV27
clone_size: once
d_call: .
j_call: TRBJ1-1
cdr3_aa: CASRDSLGNTEAFF
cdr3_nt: TGTGCCAGCAGAGACTCCCTCGGGAACACTGAAGCTTTCTTT

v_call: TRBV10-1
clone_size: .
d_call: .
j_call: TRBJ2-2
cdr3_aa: CASRWNEDTGELFF
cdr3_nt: TGCGCCAGCAGATGGAATGAGGACACCGGGGAGCTGTTTTTT

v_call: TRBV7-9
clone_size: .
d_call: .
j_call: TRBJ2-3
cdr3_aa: CASSEADTQYF
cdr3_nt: TGTGCCAGCAGCGAGGCAGATACGCAGTATTTT

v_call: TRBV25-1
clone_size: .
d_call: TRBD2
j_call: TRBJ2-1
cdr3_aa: CASRTSGGLNEQFF
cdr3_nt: TGTGCCAGCAGGACTAGCGGGGGGCTCAATGAGCAGTTCTTC

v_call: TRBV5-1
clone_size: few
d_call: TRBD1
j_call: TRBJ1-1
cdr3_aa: CASREPGGEAFF
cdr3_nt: TGCGCCAGCAGAGAACCAGGGGGTGAAGCTTTCTTT

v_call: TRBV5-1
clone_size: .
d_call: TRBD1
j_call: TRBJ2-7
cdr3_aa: CASSLAWGDRVLYEQYF
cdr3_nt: TGCGCCAGCAGCTTGGCCTGGGGGGACAGGGTCCTCTACGAGCAGTACTTC

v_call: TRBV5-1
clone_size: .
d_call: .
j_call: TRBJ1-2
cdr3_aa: CASSLDVYGGYTF
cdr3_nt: TGCGCCAGCAGCTTGGACGTGTACGGTGGCTACACCTTC

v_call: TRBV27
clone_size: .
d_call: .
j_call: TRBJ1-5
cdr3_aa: CASSLNGNQPQHF
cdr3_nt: TGTGCCAGCAGTTTGAATGGTAATCAGCCCCAGCATTTT

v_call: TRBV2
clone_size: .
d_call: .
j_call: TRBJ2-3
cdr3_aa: CASSEAGYSTDTQYF
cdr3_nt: TGTGCCAGCAGTGAAGCAGGATATAGCACAGATACGCAGTATTTT

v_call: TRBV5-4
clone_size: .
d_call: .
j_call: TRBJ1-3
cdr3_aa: CASSLDSLSGNTIYF
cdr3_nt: TGTGCCAGCAGCTTGGACAGCCTCTCTGGAAACACCATATATTTT

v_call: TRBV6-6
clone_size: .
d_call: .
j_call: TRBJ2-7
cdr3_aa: CASSYAGNEQYF
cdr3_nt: TGTGCCAGCAGTTACGCAGGGAACGAGCAGTACTTC

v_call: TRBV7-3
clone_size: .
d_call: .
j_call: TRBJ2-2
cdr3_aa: CASSFSIGAGELFF
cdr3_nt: TGTGCCAGCAGCTTCTCCATAGGGGCCGGGGAGCTGTTTTTT

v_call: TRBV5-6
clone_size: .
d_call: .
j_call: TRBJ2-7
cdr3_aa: CASSLGVGTFYEQYF
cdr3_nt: TGTGCCAGCAGCTTGGGGGTCGGGACCTTCTACGAGCAGTACTTC

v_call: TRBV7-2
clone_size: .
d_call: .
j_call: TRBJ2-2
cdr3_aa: CASSLGPYDTGELFF
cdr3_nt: TGTGCCAGCAGCCTCGGCCCTTACGACACCGGGGAGCTGTTTTTT

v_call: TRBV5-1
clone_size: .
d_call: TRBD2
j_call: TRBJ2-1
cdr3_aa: CASSPTLPSGGYNEQFF
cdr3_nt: TGCGCCAGCAGCCCAACTCTCCCTAGCGGGGGTTACAATGAGCAGTTCTTC

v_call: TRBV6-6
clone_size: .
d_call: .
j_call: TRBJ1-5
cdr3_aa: CASSPGVIQPQHF
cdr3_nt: TGTGCCAGCAGTCCAGGGGTTATTCAGCCCCAGCATTTT

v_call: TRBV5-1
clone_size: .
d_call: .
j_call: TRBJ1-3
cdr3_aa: CASSRTEGNTIYF
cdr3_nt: TGCGCCAGCAGCCGGACAGAGGGAAACACCATATATTTT

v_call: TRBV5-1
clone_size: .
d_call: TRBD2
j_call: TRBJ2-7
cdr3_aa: CASSLGLAGIYEQYF
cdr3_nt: TGCGCCAGCAGCTTGGGACTAGCGGGGATCTACGAGCAGTACTTC

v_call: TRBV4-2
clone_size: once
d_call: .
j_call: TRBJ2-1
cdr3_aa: CASSPLGGFHEQFF
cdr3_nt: TGTGCCAGCAGCCCCCTGGGCGGGTTCCATGAGCAGTTCTTC

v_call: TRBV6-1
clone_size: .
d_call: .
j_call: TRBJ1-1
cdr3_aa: CASSEMGDMNTEAFF
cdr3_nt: TGTGCCAGCAGTGAAATGGGTGACATGAACACTGAAGCTTTCTTT

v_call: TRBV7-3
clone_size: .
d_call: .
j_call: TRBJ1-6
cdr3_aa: CASSPDTAYNSPLHF
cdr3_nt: TGTGCCAGCAGCCCGGACACCGCCTATAATTCACCCCTCCACTTT

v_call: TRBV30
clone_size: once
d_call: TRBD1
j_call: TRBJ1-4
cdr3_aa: CAWTEGAYSATNEKLFF
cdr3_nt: TGTGCCTGGACGGAGGGGGCCTACTCTGCAACTAATGAAAAACTGTTTTTT

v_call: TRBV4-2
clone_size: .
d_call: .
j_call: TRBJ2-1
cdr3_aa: CASSQIGEFEQFF
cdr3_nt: TGTGCCAGCAGCCAAATCGGGGAATTTGAGCAGTTCTTC

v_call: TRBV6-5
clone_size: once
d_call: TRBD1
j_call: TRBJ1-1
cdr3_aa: CASSYMTGEAFF
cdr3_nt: TGTGCCAGCAGCTACATGACAGGGGAAGCTTTCTTT

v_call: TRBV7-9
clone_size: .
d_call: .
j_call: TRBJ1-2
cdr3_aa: CASSGDRLYGYTF
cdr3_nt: TGTGCCAGCAGCGGAGACAGGCTCTATGGCTACACCTTC

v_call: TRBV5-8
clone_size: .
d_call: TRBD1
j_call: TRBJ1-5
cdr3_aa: CASSLTGDQPQHF
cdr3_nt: TGTGCCAGCAGCCTAACAGGGGATCAGCCCCAGCATTTT

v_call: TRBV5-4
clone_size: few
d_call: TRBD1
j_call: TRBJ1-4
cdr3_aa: CASSSGQGRLDEKLFF
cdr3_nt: TGTGCCAGCAGCTCGGGACAGGGAAGGTTGGATGAAAAACTGTTTTTT

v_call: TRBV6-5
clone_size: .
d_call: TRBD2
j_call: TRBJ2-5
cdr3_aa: CASSYPPGGHEETQYF
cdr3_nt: TGTGCCAGCAGTTATCCCCCGGGGGGGCACGAAGAGACCCAGTACTTC

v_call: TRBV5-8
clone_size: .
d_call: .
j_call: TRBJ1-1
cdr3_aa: CASSKGWQPTMNTEAFF
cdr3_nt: TGTGCCAGCAGCAAGGGGTGGCAGCCGACGATGAACACTGAAGCTTTCTTT

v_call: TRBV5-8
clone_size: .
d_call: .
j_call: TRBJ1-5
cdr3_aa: CASILGGNQPQHF
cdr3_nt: TGTGCCAGCATCCTTGGGGGCAATCAGCCCCAGCATTTT

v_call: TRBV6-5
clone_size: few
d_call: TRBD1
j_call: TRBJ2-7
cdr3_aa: CASSVEGGGEQYF
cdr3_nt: TGTGCCAGCAGTGTGGAAGGGGGCGGCGAGCAGTACTTC

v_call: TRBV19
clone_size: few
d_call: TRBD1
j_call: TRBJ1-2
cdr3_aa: CASTDRVYGYTF
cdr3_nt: TGTGCCAGCACCGACAGGGTCTATGGCTACACCTTC

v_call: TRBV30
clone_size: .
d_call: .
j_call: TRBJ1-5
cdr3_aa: CAWSPMRGNQPQHF
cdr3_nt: TGTGCCTGGAGTCCCATGAGGGGTAATCAGCCCCAGCATTTT

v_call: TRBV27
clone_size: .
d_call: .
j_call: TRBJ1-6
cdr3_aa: CANTGTLNSPLHF
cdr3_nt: TGTGCCAACACCGGGACACTCAATTCACCCCTCCACTTT

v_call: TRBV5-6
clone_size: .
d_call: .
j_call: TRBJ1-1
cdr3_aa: CASSFQGDTEAFF
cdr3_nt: TGTGCCAGCAGCTTCCAGGGAGACACTGAAGCTTTCTTT

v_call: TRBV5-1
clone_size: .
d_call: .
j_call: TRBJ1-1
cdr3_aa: CASSLMGRDTEAFF
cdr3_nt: TGCGCCAGCAGCTTGATGGGGCGGGACACTGAAGCTTTCTTT

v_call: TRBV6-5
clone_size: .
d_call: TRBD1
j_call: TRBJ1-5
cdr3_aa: CASSRGQGPQHF
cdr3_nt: TGTGCCAGCAGTAGGGGGCAAGGGCCCCAGCATTTT

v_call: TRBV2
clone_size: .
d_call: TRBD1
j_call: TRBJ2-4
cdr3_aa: CASSADRGGDIQYF
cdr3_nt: TGTGCCAGCAGCGCCGACAGGGGGGGAGACATTCAGTACTTC

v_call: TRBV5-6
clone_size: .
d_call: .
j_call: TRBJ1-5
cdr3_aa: CASSLGQSNQPQHF
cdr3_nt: TGTGCCAGCAGCTTGGGGCAGAGCAATCAGCCCCAGCATTTT

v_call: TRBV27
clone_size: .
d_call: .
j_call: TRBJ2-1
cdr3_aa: CASSLIGNEQFF
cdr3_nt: TGTGCCAGCAGTTTAATCGGCAATGAGCAGTTCTTC

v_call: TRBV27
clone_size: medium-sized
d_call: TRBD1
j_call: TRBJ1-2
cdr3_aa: CASSSPDRGSRGYTF
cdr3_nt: TGTGCCAGCAGTTCCCCGGACAGGGGAAGTCGGGGCTACACCTTC

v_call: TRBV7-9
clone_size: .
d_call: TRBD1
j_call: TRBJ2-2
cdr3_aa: CASSPATGGLTGELFF
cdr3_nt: TGTGCCAGCAGCCCAGCGACAGGGGGTCTCACCGGGGAGCTGTTTTTT

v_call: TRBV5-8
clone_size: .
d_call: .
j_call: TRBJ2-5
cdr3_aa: CASSLVPGLETQYF
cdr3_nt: TGTGCCAGCAGCTTGGTTCCCGGGTTAGAGACCCAGTACTTC

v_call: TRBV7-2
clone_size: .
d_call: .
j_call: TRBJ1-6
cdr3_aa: CASSSSWGLGSPLHF
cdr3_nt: TGTGCCAGCAGCTCAAGTTGGGGGCTTGGATCACCCCTCCACTTT

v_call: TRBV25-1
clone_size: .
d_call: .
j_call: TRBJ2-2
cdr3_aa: CASRRTTGELFF
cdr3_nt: TGTGCCAGCAGAAGGACGACCGGGGAGCTGTTTTTT

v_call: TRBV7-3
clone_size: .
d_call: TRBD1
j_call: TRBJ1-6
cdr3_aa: CASSSQTGGREPLHF
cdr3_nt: TGTGCCAGCAGCTCCCAGACAGGGGGCAGGGAACCCCTCCACTTT

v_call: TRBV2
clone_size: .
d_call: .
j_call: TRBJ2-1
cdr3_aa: CASRKRTSPTSSYNEQFF
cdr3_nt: TGTGCCAGCAGGAAGAGGACTTCGCCTACAAGCTCCTACAATGAGCAGTTCTTC